These 15 T cell receptor beta chains share one sample of origin, sequenced in a study of cytomegalovirus exposure and HLA in healthy donors (dated by TCRdb to about 2017). The library came from the immunoSEQ multiplex PCR assay. This is the immuneACCESS table as TCRdb keeps it, with only in-frame sequences that have V and J called. A part of the clones is gone; compared with another copy, unresolved V genes explain less than half, and the rest is unexplained. For this sample the table gives approximately 300,000 clones, of which roughly 89% were detected only once. The top ten constitute about 0.8% of the sample. Sequencing was carried out using PBMCs. The receptors originated from a woman between 18 and 30 years old in good health and CMV-seronegative.

The CDR3 DNA is TGCGCCAGCAGCCAAGAAGATTCCAGTCTAGCGACCCAGTACTTC. It is translated as CASSQEDSSLATQYF. The chain recombines TRBV4-3 with TRBJ2-5; D possibly corresponds to TRBD2 (5 bases). This CDR3 comprises 15 residues. V dropped 0 bases and J dropped 7 bases, with 15 bases sitting between them. Germline CDR1 reads LGHNA; CDR2 reads YSLEER.

The genes are TRBV7-6 and TRBJ2-7; TRBD1 matches at 11 bases. The V segment lost 1 base and the J segment 2 bases; nucleotides outside the gene matches: 7. Germline V gene lookup returns CDR1 SGHVS and CDR2 FNYEAQ. This CDR3 is 17 amino acids long. CDR3 DNA sequence: TGTGCCAGCAGCTTAGGGGGACCGGGACAGGGGGCCTACGAGCAGTACTTC. Residues: CASSLGGPGQGAYEQYF.

J is TRBJ2-1 and V is TRBV10-3; 9 positions match TRBD2. The CDR3 covers 13 residues. Per the germline V gene, CDR1 is ENHRY and CDR2 is SYGVKD. The junction had 10 bases not matched to a gene; V was cut back by 11 bases and J by 8 bases. The CDR3 DNA reads TGTGCCGCCACCGGGACTAGCCTCTATGAGCAGTTCTTC. Amino acids: CAATGTSLYEQFF.

The chain uses TRBV28 and TRBJ1-5; 7 bases fit TRBD1. The CDR3 extends over 15 amino acids. CDR1 and CDR2 from the germline V gene are MDHEN and SYDVKM. V shed 3 bases, J shed 6 bases, and the junction held 8 bases outside the gene matches. The CDR3 coding sequence is TGTGCCAGCAGTTTCTCGACAGGGTTTGGTCAGCCCCAGCATTTT. Translated: CASSFSTGFGQPQHF.

The rearrangement uses TRBV4-2 and TRBJ1-2; D is perhaps TRBD1 (6 bases). Germline V gives CDR1 LGHNA, CDR2 YNFKEQ. The CDR3 extends over 15 amino acids. The V and J ends lost 0 bases and 8 bases respectively, with 16 bases between them. This CDR3 reads CASSQEGAIRNGYTF. The CDR3 bases are TGTGCCAGCAGCCAAGAGGGGGCGATCCGGAACGGCTACACCTTC.

This sequence joins TRBV7-3 and TRBJ2-7; TRBD1 matches 7 bases. The germline CDR1 and CDR2 sequences are SGHTA and FQGTGA. The CDR3 loop spans 15 amino acids. The V gene end was trimmed by 0 bases and the J gene end by 0 bases; junction bases not matched to a gene: 2. CDR3 sequence (DNA): TGTGCCAGCAGCTTAACGACAGGGTCCTCCTACGAGCAGTACTTC. Its protein is CASSLTTGSSYEQYF.

V and J are TRBV6-1 and TRBJ2-2; the D gene is possibly TRBD1 (6 bases). The germline V gene encodes CDR1 MNHNS and CDR2 SASEGT. The CDR3 has 15 residues. V shed 3 bases and J shed 6 bases, with 14 bases lying between them. CDR3 protein: CASSDYSKGAGELFF. CDR3 sequence (DNA): TGTGCCAGCAGTGATTACTCCAAGGGGGCCGGGGAGCTGTTTTTT.

Only a few counts were recorded for this clone. CDR3 nucleotides: TGTGCCATCAGGCGGACAGGGGGTGAGTCCTACGAGCAGTACTTC. It is translated as CAIRRTGGESYEQYF. J is TRBJ2-7 and V is TRBV10-3, with TRBD1 matching 10 bases. V trimming: 6 bases; J trimming: 1 base; junction bases outside the gene matches: 6. In germline, CDR1 is ENHRY, CDR2 SYGVKD. The CDR3 is 15 amino acids.

The CDR3 region has the DNA TGTGCCAGCGGGCAGGTGGGGACTAGGGCCTACGAGCAGTACTTC. Its translation: CASGQVGTRAYEQYF. The V gene is TRBV28, the J gene TRBJ2-7, with TRBD2 matching 8 bases. The V gene end was trimmed by 8 bases and the J gene end by 2 bases; junction bases not matched to a gene: 11. Germline V gives CDR1 MDHEN, CDR2 SYDVKM. The CDR3 extends over 15 amino acids.

The gene calls are TRBV9 and TRBJ2-6; D call uncertain. The CDR3 consists of 16 residues. Germline V gene lookup returns CDR1 SGDLS and CDR2 YYNGEE. Trimming cost V 0 bases and J 0 bases, with 7 bases left between them. Written as DNA, the CDR3 is TGTGCCAGCAGCGTAGAATCCTACTCTGGGGCCAACGTCCTGACTTTC. This gives the protein CASSVESYSGANVLTF.

The CDR3 region is CARAGTSYTDTQYF. DNA of the CDR3: TGTGCCCGCGCAGGGACTAGTTACACAGATACGCAGTATTTT. The chain links TRBV2 to TRBJ2-3; 8 nucleotides match TRBD2. The ends lost 11 bases at V and 2 bases at J; junction bases unmatched: 9. The CDR3 length is 14 residues. The germline V gene has CDR1 SNHLY and CDR2 FYNNEI.

The V and J genes are TRBV9 and TRBJ2-1, with D tentatively TRBD2 (5 bases). This CDR3 contains 13 residues. CDR1 and CDR2 (germline): SGDLS, YYNGEE. V lost 4 bases and J 4 bases, leaving 9 bases between the germline ends. Here the CDR3 reads CASSRTPYNEQFF. The CDR3, as DNA: TGTGCCAGCAGCCGGACTCCATACAATGAGCAGTTCTTC. The full variable domain, its missing parts supplied by reference TRBV9 and TRBJ2-1, is DSGVTQTPKHLITATGQRVTLRCSPRSGDLSVYWYQQSLDQGLQFLIQYYNGEERAKGNILERFSAQQFPDLHSELNLSSLELGDSALYFCASSRTPYNEQFFGPGTRLTVL.

V usage is TRBV2 and J usage is TRBJ1-2, with 10 bases that match TRBD1. The CDR3 is 16 amino acids. Germline V lookup: CDR1 SNHLY, CDR2 FYNNEI. J was trimmed by 4 bases and V by 2 bases; bases with no gene match: 7. The CDR3 protein is CASSEPWTGGSYGYTF. The CDR3 bases are TGTGCCAGCAGTGAACCCTGGACAGGGGGATCCTATGGCTACACCTTC.

V is TRBV6-5 and J is TRBJ1-5; no definite D call. Trimming left V 5 bases short and J 1 base short, with 6 bases between. CDR1 and CDR2 (germline): MNHEY, SVGAGI. This CDR3 contains 13 residues. The CDR3 region is CASSLLSNQPQHF. In nucleotides, the CDR3 is TGTGCCAGCAGTCTCCTGAGCAATCAGCCCCAGCATTTT.

The V gene is TRBV11-1, the J gene TRBJ1-2; no firm D call. The CDR3 is 15 amino acids. Looked up from germline, CDR1 is SGHAT and CDR2 is FQDESV (reference sequence). Trimming took 1 base from V and 2 from J, leaving 11 bases between them. The CDR3 DNA sequence: TGTGCCAGCAGCTTAGATGGGGAGGCGAACTATGGCTACACCTTC. Its translation is CASSLDGEANYGYTF.